The entry below gives a single T cell receptor (beta chain) sequence along with its context. As yet, its antigen is unknown. This entry comes from a study of cytomegalovirus exposure and HLA in healthy donors. Study-level points and caveats: Highly shared sequence variants in one cluster were likely a sequencing artifact.

The germline gives CDR1 SEHNR, CDR2 FQNEAQ (reference sequence). This CDR3 is 16 amino acids long. Trimming took 5 bases from V and 1 from J; bases not matched to a gene: 9. PCR primers comprised 60 Vbeta and 13 Jbeta primers. The table came from immunoSEQ multiplex PCR; TCRdb's copy has only in-frame clones and leaves some out. The repertoire includes approximately 110,000 clones, roughly 80% of them detected once, and roughly 8.6% sits in the top ten. The chain joins TRBV7-9 to TRBJ1-1, with 8 bases aligning to TRBD1. The receptor's source is a woman in her 40s in good health and CMV-seropositive. The sample consisted of PBMCs. The CDR3: CASSVTRGPRNTEAFF. The CDR3 DNA is TGTGCCAGCAGCGTCACCAGGGGGCCGCGGAACACTGAAGCTTTCTTT. The full variable domain, with the rest looked up from reference TRBV7-9 and TRBJ1-1, is DTGVSQNPRHKITKRGQNVTFRCDPISEHNRLYWYRQTLGQGPEFLTYFQNEAQLEKSRLLSDRFSAERPKGSFSTLEIQRTEQGDSAMYLCASSVTRGPRNTEAFFGQGTRLTVV.